Presented here are 16 T cell receptor beta chains from one specimen sequenced in a study of T cells in narcolepsy. Assay: immunoSEQ multiplex PCR; the TCRdb copy retains only in-frame clones and omits some. The sample carries tens of thousands of clones, around three quarters recorded once. Sequenced material: CD45RA- memory CD4+ T cells from PBMCs. The receptor set was obtained from a human donor with narcolepsy.

The genes are TRBV6-6 and TRBJ2-3; weak D call: TRBD1 (6 bases). The CDR3 has 14 residues. Germline values: CDR1 MNHNY, CDR2 SVGAGI (reference sequence). Trimming took 6 bases from V and 6 from J, leaving 16 bases between them. CDR3 in DNA: TGTGCCAGCAGAACCGGGACATTGTATGATACGCAGTATTTT. Translated: CASRTGTLYDTQYF.

The chain joins TRBV12-5 to TRBJ1-3; 7 nucleotides match TRBD1. Unmatched junction bases numbered 8, after V lost 5 bases and J lost 4 bases. The CDR3 runs to 15 residues. CDR1 is LGHNT and CDR2 is FRNRAP in the germline V gene. CDR3 sequence reads: CASGPGQATGNTIYF. CDR3 bases: TGTGCTAGTGGTCCAGGACAGGCAACCGGAAACACCATATATTTT.

The gene calls are TRBV2 and TRBJ2-3, with a possible D match to TRBD2 (6 bases). Trimming stripped 5 bases from V and 1 base from J, with 13 bases between. CDR1 is SNHLY, CDR2 FYNNEI, per germline. CDR3 length equals 15 residues. The CDR3: CASSPLAVRTDTQYF. CDR3 nucleotide sequence: TGTGCCAGCAGTCCGTTAGCGGTTCGCACAGATACGCAGTATTTT. Combining the CDR3 with reference TRBV2 and TRBJ2-3 gives the whole variable domain EPEVTQTPSHQVTQMGQEVILRCVPISNHLYFYWYRQILGQKVEFLVSFYNNEISEKSEIFDDQFSVERPDGSNFTLKIRSTKLEDSAMYFCASSPLAVRTDTQYFGPGTRLTVL.

This clone was observed a few times. The chain recombines TRBV10-2 with TRBJ1-5, with 11 bases lining up with TRBD1. V trimming: 7 bases; J trimming: 8 bases; junction bases outside the gene matches: 10. Germline V CDR1 and CDR2: WSHSY, SAAADI. The CDR3 is 15 residues long. CDR3 amino acids: CASMPGDRGYEPQHF. For the CDR3, the DNA is TGCGCCAGCATGCCCGGGGACAGGGGGTATGAGCCCCAGCATTTT.

The chain uses TRBV18 and TRBJ1-5, with D unclear. Germline assignment: CDR1 KGHSH and CDR2 LQKENI. CDR3 length: 13 residues. V was shortened by 2 bases and J by 5 bases, with 7 bases between the two germline ends. The CDR3 is CASSPRRDQPQHF. The CDR3, as DNA: TGTGCCAGCTCACCAAGACGGGATCAGCCCCAGCATTTT.

This chain connects TRBV7-3 to TRBJ1-1; D uncertain. The CDR3 contains 13 residues. Per the germline V gene, CDR1 is SGHTA and CDR2 is FQGTGA. V lost 6 bases and J 0 bases, leaving 8 bases between the germline ends. CDR3 sequence reads: CASSFDLNTEAFF. The CDR3 nucleotides are TGTGCCAGCAGTTTCGACCTGAACACTGAAGCTTTCTTT.

The rearrangement links TRBV19 to TRBJ2-7; no definite D call. Germline values: CDR1 LNHDA, CDR2 SQIVND (reference sequence). CDR3 length: 16 residues. V gave up 3 bases and J gave up 0 bases, with 15 bases separating them. DNA for the CDR3: TGTGCCAGTAGTATCGAAAGTGGATGGGGCTCCTACGAGCAGTACTTC. It specifies CASSIESGWGSYEQYF. The full variable domain, in which reference TRBV19 and TRBJ2-7 provide the parts outside the CDR3, is DGGITQSPKYLFRKEGQNVTLSCEQNLNHDAMYWYRQDPGQGLRLIYYSQIVNDFQKGDIAEGYSVSREKKESFPLTVTSAQKNPTAFYLCASSIESGWGSYEQYFGPGTRLTVT.

The V gene is TRBV12-5, the J gene TRBJ2-1, with 8 bases fitting TRBD1. Germline-derived CDR1 and CDR2 are LGHNT and FRNRAP. The CDR3 totals 15 residues. With V trimmed by 5 bases and J by 1 base, 4 bases remained unmatched. The CDR3 loop reads CASGTGQGSYNEQFF. In DNA form, the CDR3 reads TGTGCTAGTGGTACAGGACAGGGATCCTACAATGAGCAGTTCTTC.

The rearrangement uses TRBV5-6 and TRBJ1-3; 8 bases line up with TRBD1. This CDR3 is built from 14 residues. Unmatched junction bases numbered 6, after V lost 6 bases and J lost 4 bases. Germline CDR1 reads SGHDT; CDR2 reads YYEEEE. CDR3 nucleotides: TGTGCCAGCAACCCGACAGGGGTCGGAAACACCATATATTTT. Its protein product is CASNPTGVGNTIYF.

The V and J genes are TRBV18 and TRBJ2-7; 7 bases line up with TRBD2. The V segment lost 4 bases and the J segment 1 base; nucleotides outside the gene matches: 4. Germline CDR1 reads KGHSH; CDR2 reads LQKENI. This CDR3 is built from 14 residues. The DNA of the CDR3 is TGTGCCAGCTCACTGGGGGGGAATTCCTACGAGCAGTACTTC. This encodes CASSLGGNSYEQYF.

CDR3 in amino acids: CASREQGSNQPQHF. CDR3 coding DNA: TGTGCCAGCAGGGAACAGGGGTCCAATCAGCCCCAGCATTTT. The gene calls are TRBV28 and TRBJ1-5; TRBD1 matches 7 bases. V was pared by 6 bases and J by 3 bases, with 5 bases of the junction left unmatched. CDR3 length equals 14 residues. Germline V lookup: CDR1 MDHEN, CDR2 SYDVKM.

This clone was seen once. The chain recombines TRBV12-5 with TRBJ2-6, with 7 bases identical to TRBD1. J gave up 0 bases and V 2 bases, and 16 bases lay outside the gene matches. Germline assignment: CDR1 LGHNT and CDR2 FRNRAP. The CDR3 loop spans 21 amino acids. The CDR3 loop is CASGLFSKSGDRVSGANVLTF. The CDR3 DNA sequence: TGTGCTAGTGGTTTGTTCTCGAAATCAGGGGACAGAGTCTCTGGGGCCAACGTCCTGACTTTC.

The rearrangement links TRBV7-9 to TRBJ2-2, with no clear D. Germline lookup yields CDR1 SEHNR and CDR2 FQNEAQ (reference sequence). V was trimmed by 5 bases and J by 2 bases, leaving 15 bases between them. This CDR3 comprises 16 residues. The CDR3 DNA reads TGTGCCAGCAGCAGCCAAGTGGATTTAAACACCGGGGAGCTGTTTTTT. Protein product: CASSSQVDLNTGELFF.

This chain links TRBV2 with TRBJ1-2; D gene ambiguous. This CDR3 spans 14 amino acids. Germline CDR1 SNHLY, CDR2 FYNNEI. The ends were cut back, 4 bases at V and 4 bases at J, with 13 bases in the middle. The CDR3 coding sequence is TGTGCCAGCAGTGGGGAGCAGACCCTCTATGGCTACACCTTC. This translates into CASSGEQTLYGYTF.

The rearrangement links TRBV25-1 to TRBJ2-7; possible D gene TRBD2, 6 bases. The CDR3 length is 16 residues. V shed 3 bases and J shed 0 bases, with 15 bases lying between them. Germline V gene data show CDR1 as MGHDK and CDR2 as SYGVNS. CDR3 amino acids: CASSDKSRGTSYEQYF. The CDR3 DNA sequence: TGTGCCAGCAGTGATAAGTCGCGGGGCACCTCCTACGAGCAGTACTTC.

This clone was recorded only once. The chain carries TRBV18 and TRBJ1-2, with D perhaps matching TRBD1 (5 bases). The germline gives CDR1 KGHSH, CDR2 LQKENI. The CDR3 is 17 amino acids. V lost 3 bases and J 0 bases, leaving 17 bases between the germline ends. DNA of the CDR3: TGTGCCAGCTCACCGTATTCCGGGACGGAAGCTAACTATGGCTACACCTTC. Amino acids: CASSPYSGTEANYGYTF.